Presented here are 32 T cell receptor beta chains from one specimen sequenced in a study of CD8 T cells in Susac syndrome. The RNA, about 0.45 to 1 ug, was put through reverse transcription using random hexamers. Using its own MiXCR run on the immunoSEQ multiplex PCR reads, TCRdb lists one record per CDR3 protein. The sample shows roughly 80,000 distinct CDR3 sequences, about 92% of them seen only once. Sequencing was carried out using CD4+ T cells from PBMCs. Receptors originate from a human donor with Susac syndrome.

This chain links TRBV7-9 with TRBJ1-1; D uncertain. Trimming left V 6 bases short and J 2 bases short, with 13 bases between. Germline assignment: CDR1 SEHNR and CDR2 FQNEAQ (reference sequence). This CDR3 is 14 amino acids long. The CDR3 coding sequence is TGTGCCAGCAGTTCGGACCTCCTTAACACTGAAGCTTTCTTT. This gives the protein CASSSDLLNTEAFF.

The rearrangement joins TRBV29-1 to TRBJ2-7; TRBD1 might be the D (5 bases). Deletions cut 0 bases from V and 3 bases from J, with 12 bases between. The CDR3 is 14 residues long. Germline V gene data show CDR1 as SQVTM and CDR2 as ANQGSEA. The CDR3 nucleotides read TGCAGCGTTGAAGAGTGGGGCCCCGACTACGAGCAGTACTTC. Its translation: CSVEEWGPDYEQYF.

CDR3 coding DNA: TGCGCCAGCAGCGTCGGAGGAGGGTTAACTGAAGCTTTCTTT. Its translation is CASSVGGGLTEAFF. The chain carries TRBV5-1 and TRBJ1-1; unclear D gene. Germline CDR1 reads SGHRS; CDR2 reads YFSETQ. The CDR3 loop spans 14 amino acids. V lost 4 bases and J 5 bases, leaving 15 bases between the germline ends. The whole variable domain, remainder taken from reference TRBV5-1 and TRBJ1-1, is KAGVTQTPRYLIKTRGQQVTLSCSPISGHRSVSWYQQTPGQGLQFLFEYFSETQRNKGNFPGRFSGRQFSNSRSEMNVSTLELGDSALYLCASSVGGGLTEAFFGQGTRLTVV.

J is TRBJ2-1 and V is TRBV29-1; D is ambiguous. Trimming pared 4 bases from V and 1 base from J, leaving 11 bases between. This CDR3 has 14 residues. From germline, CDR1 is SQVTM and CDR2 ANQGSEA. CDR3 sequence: CSVARTVSYNEQFF. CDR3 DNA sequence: TGCAGCGTTGCAAGAACAGTGTCCTACAATGAGCAGTTCTTC.

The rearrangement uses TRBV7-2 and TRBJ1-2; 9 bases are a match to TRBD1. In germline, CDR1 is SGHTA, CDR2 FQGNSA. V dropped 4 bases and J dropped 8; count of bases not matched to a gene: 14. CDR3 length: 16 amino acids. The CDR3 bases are TGTGCCAGCAGCTACAGAAGGACAGGGGACGTTAGGGGCTACACCTTC. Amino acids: CASSYRRTGDVRGYTF.

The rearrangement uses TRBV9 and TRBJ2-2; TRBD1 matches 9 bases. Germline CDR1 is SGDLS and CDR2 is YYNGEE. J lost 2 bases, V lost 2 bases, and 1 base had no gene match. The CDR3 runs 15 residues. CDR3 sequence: CASSVGQGNTGELFF. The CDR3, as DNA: TGTGCCAGCAGCGTGGGACAGGGAAACACCGGGGAGCTGTTTTTT. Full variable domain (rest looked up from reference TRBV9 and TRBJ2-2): DSGVTQTPKHLITATGQRVTLRCSPRSGDLSVYWYQQSLDQGLQFLIQYYNGEERAKGNILERFSAQQFPDLHSELNLSSLELGDSALYFCASSVGQGNTGELFFGEGSRLTVL.

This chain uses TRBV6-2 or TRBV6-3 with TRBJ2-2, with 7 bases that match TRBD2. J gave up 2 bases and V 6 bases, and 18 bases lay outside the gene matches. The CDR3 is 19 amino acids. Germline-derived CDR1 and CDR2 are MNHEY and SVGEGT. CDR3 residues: CASRINPRGLGSNTGELFF. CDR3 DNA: TGTGCCAGCAGAATCAATCCCCGAGGACTAGGTTCAAACACCGGGGAGCTGTTTTTT.

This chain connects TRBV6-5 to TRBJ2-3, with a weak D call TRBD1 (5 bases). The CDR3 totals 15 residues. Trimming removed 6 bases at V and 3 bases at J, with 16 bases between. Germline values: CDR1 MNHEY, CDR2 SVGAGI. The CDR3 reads CASRPLGRVTDTQYF. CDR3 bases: TGTGCCAGCAGACCCCTGGGCAGGGTGACAGATACGCAGTATTTT.

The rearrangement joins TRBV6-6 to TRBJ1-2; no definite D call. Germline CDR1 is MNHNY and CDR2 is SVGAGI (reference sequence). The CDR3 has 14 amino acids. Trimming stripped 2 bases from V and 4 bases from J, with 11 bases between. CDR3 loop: CASSYDATSYGYTF. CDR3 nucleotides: TGTGCCAGCAGTTACGATGCGACTTCCTATGGCTACACCTTC.

The CDR3 region has the DNA TGTGCCAGCAGGAGAGACAGGGGGCGACAAGAGACCCAGTACTTC. Translated: CASRRDRGRQETQYF. V is TRBV28 and J is TRBJ2-5, with 10 bases fitting TRBD1. The trim removed 6 bases at V and 2 bases at J, leaving 6 bases unmatched. The CDR3 sequence is 15 residues long. Looked up from germline, CDR1 is MDHEN and CDR2 is SYDVKM.

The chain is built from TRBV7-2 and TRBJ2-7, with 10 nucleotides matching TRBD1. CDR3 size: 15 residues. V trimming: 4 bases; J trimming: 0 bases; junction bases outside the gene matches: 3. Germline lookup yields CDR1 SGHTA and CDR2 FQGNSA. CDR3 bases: TGTGCCAGCAGCTACTGGGACAGGGGCTCCTACGAGCAGTACTTC. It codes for CASSYWDRGSYEQYF. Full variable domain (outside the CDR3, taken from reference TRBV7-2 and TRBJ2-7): GAGVSQSPSNKVTEKGKDVELRCDPISGHTALYWYRQSLGQGLEFLIYFQGNSAPDKSGLPSDRFSAERTGGSVSTLTIQRTQQEDSAVYLCASSYWDRGSYEQYFGPGTRLTVT.

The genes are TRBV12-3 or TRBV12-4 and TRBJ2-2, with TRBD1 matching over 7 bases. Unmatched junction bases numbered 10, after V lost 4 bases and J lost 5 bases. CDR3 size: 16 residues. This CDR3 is CASSSAAGGITGELFF. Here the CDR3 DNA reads TGTGCCAGCAGTTCCGCGGCAGGGGGTATAACCGGGGAGCTGTTTTTT.

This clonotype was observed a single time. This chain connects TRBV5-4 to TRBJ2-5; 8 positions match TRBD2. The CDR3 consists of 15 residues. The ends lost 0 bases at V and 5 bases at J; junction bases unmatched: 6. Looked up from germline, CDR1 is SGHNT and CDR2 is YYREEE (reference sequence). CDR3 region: CASSLGTSGWETQYF. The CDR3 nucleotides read TGTGCCAGCAGCTTGGGAACTAGCGGATGGGAGACCCAGTACTTC.

CDR3 loop: CASSRGGVGTEAFF. The CDR3 bases are TGTGCCAGCAGCCGAGGAGGGGTTGGCACTGAAGCTTTCTTT. The chain uses TRBV3-1 and TRBJ1-1; D perhaps matches TRBD1 (5 bases). V was cut by 4 bases and J by 4 bases, with 13 bases left in between. The CDR3 consists of 14 residues. The V gene's germline CDR1 is LGHDT and CDR2 YNNKEL (reference sequence). Combining the CDR3 with reference TRBV3-1 and TRBJ1-1 gives the whole variable domain DTAVSQTPKYLVTQMGNDKSIKCEQNLGHDTMYWYKQDSKKFLKIMFSYNNKELIINETVPNRFSPKSPDKAHLNLHINSLELGDSAVYFCASSRGGVGTEAFFGQGTRLTVV.

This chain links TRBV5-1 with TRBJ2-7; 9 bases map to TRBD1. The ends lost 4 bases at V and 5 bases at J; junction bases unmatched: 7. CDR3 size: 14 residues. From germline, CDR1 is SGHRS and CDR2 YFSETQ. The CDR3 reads CASSARTGADEQYF. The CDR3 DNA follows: TGCGCCAGCAGCGCCCGGACAGGGGCCGACGAGCAGTACTTC.

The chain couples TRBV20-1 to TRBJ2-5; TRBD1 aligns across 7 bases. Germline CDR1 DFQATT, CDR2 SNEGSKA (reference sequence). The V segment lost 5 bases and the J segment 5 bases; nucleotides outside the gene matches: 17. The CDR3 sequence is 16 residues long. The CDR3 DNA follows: TGCAGTGCTTTTAGACAGGGCCGGGGCCCAGGGGAGACCCAGTACTTC. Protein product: CSAFRQGRGPGETQYF.

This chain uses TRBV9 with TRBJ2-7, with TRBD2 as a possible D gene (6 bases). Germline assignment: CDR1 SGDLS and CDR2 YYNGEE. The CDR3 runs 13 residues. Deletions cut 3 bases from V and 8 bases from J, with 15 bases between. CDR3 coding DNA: TGTGCCAGCAGCGGGACCCCGGACTATAAGCAGTACTTC. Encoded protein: CASSGTPDYKQYF.

This chain's CDR3 is CASSQAGSRNEKLFF. CDR3 nucleotides: TGCGCCAGCAGCCAAGCAGGCAGCCGGAATGAAAAACTGTTTTTT. V is TRBV4-1 and J is TRBJ1-4; D unresolved. Trimming cost V 1 base and J 5 bases, with 11 bases left between them. CDR1 and CDR2 (germline): MGHRA, YSYEKL. The CDR3 runs to 15 residues.

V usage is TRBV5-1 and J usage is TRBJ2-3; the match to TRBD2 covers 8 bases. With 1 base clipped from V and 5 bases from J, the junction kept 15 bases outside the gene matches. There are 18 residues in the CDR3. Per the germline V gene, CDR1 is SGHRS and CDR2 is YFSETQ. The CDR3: CASSLLVSGAGAKDTQYF. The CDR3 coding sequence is TGCGCCAGCAGCTTGCTAGTCTCTGGAGCGGGAGCAAAAGATACGCAGTATTTT.

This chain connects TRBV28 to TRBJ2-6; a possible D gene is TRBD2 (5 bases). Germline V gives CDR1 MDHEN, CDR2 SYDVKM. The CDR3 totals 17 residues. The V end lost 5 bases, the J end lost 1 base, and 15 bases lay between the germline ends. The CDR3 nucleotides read TGTGCCAGCAGTAACACGAGACGGAGGTCTGGGGCCAACGTCCTGACTTTC. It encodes CASSNTRRRSGANVLTF.

The CDR3 region has the DNA TGCAGTGCTAGTATGACGGCGGGTGGCTACACCTTC. Translation gives CSASMTAGGYTF. The chain has TRBV20-1 and TRBJ1-2; no firm D call. In germline, CDR1 is DFQATT, CDR2 SNEGSKA (reference sequence). The CDR3 contains 12 residues. V was clipped by 3 bases and J by 7 bases, with 12 bases between them.

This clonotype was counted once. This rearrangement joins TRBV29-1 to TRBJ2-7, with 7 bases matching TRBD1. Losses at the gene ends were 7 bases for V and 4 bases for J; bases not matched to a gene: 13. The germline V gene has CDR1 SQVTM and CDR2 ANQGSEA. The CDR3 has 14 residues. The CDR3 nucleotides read TGCAGCGCCCTTAAAGCCGGGACAGTGTACGAGCAGTACTTC. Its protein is CSALKAGTVYEQYF.

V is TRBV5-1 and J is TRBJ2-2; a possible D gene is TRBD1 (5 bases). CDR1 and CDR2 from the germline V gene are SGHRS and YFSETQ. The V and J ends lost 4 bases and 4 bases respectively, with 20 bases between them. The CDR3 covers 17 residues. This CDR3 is CASSPLLGQRRTGELFF. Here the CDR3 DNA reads TGCGCCAGCAGCCCACTCCTCGGACAAAGGCGCACCGGGGAGCTGTTTTTT.

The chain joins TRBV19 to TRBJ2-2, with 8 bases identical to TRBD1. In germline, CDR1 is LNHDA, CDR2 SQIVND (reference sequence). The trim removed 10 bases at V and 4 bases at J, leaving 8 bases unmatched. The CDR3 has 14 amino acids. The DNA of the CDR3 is TGTGCCACGAACCGGGACAGGTCCACCGGGGAGCTGTTTTTT. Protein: CATNRDRSTGELFF.

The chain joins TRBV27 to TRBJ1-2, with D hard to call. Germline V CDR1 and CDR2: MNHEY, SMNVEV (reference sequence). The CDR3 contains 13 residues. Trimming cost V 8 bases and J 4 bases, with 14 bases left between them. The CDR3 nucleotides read TGTGCCAGCGGTACCGGCACTTCCTATGGCTACACCTTC. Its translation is CASGTGTSYGYTF.

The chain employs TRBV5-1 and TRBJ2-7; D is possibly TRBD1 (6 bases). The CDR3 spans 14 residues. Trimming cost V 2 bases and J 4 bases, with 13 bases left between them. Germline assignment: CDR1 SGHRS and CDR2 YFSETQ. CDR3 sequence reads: CASSLYQGKYEQYF. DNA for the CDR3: TGCGCCAGCAGCTTATACCAGGGGAAATACGAGCAGTACTTC.

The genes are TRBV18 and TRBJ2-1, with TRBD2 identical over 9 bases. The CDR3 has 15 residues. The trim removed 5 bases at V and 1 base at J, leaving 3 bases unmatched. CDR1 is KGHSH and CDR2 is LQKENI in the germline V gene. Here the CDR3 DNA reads TGTGCCAGCTCAGGCGGGGGGGCGTCCTACAATGAGCAGTTCTTC. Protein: CASSGGGASYNEQFF.

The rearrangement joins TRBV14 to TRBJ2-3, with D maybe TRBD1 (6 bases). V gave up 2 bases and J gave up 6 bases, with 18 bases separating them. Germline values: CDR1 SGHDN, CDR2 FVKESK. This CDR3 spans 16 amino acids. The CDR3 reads CASSQRPTSQGDTQYF. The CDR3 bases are TGTGCCAGCAGCCAAAGACCAACTAGTCAGGGGGATACGCAGTATTTT.

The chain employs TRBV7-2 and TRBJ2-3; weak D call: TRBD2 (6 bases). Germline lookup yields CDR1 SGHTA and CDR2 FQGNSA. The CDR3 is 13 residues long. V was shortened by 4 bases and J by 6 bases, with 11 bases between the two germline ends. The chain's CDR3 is CASSSTRVDTQYF. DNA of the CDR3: TGTGCCAGCAGCTCGACTAGAGTCGATACGCAGTATTTT.

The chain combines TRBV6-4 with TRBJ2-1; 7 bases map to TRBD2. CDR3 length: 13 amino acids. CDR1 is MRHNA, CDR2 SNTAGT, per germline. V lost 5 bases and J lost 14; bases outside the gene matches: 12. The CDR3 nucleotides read TGTGCCAGCAGTAAATTAGCGGGCGGGCCTGAGTTCTTC. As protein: CASSKLAGGPEFF.

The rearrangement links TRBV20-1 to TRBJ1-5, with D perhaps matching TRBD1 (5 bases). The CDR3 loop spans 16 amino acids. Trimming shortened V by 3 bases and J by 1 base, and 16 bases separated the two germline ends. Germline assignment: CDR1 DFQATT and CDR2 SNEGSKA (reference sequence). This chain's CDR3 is CSARAGQVESNQPQHF. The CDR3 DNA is TGCAGTGCTAGGGCAGGGCAGGTCGAGAGCAATCAGCCCCAGCATTTT.

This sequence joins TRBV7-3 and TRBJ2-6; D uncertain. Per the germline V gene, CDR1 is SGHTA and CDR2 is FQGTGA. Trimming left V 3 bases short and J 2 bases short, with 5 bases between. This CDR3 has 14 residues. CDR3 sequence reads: CASSFNAGANVLTF. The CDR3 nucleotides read TGTGCCAGCAGCTTTAACGCTGGGGCCAACGTCCTGACTTTC.